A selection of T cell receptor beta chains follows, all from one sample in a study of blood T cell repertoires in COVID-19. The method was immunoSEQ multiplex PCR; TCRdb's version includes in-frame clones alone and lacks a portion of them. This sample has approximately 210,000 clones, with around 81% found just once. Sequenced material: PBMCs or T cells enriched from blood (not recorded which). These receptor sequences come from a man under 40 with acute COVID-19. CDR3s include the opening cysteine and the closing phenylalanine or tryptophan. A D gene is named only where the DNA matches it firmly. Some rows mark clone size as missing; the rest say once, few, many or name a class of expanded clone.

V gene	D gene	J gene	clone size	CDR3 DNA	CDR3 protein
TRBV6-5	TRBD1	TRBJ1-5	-	TGTGCCAGCAGTCTTTCGACAGGGGGGAATCAGCCCCAGCATTTT	CASSLSTGGNQPQHF
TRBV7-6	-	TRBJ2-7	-	TGTGCCAGCAGCGCTCAACAGGGTAGCGCCTACGAGCAGTACTTC	CASSAQQGSAYEQYF
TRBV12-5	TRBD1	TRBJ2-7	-	TGTGCTAGTGGTTTGGCTGGGACAGGAACCTACGAGCAGTACTTC	CASGLAGTGTYEQYF
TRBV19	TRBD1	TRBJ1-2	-	TGTGCCAGTAGTAGCACAGGGGACCATGGCTACACCTTC	CASSSTGDHGYTF
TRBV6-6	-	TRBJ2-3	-	TGTGCCAGCACCCCGGGGGACGCAGATACGCAGTATTTT	CASTPGDADTQYF
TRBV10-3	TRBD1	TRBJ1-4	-	TGTGCCATCAGGGGGGACAGGGGAAAACTGTTTTTT	CAIRGDRGKLFF
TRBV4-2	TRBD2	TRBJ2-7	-	TGTGCCAGCAGCCAAGAACCCCCCCTAGCGGGAATATCCTACGAGCAGTACTTC	CASSQEPPLAGISYEQYF
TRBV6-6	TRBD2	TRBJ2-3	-	TGTGCCAGCATTCACACACAGCGGGGGGGCGTAGATACGCAGTATTTT	CASIHTQRGGVDTQYF
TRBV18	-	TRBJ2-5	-	TGTGCCAGACAGATGACCCAGTACTTC	CARQMTQYF
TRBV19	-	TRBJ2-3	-	TGTGCCAGTAGTATGATGGAGGCAGATACGCAGTATTTT	CASSMMEADTQYF
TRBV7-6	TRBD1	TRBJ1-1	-	TGTGCCAGCAGCTTAGATCTCGGACAGGGGGGGATAGCTTTCTTT	CASSLDLGQGGIAFF
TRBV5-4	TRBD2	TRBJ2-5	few	TGTGCCAGCAGCTCAGCGGGGGCGCGAGAGACCCAGTACTTC	CASSSAGARETQYF
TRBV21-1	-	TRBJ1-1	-	TGTGCCAGCCGGTGCCCCATGAACACTGAAGCTTTCTTT	CASRCPMNTEAFF
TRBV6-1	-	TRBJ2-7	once	TGTGCCAGCAGTGAAGCAGGGTGGGGCAGGGGAATCGGGGAGCAGTACTTC	CASSEAGWGRGIGEQYF
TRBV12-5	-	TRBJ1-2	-	TGTGCTAGTGGTTTGGGTCTGGACAGAAACTATGGCTACACCTTC	CASGLGLDRNYGYTF
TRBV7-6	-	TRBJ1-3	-	TGTGCCAGCAGCGAAAGCGTTACTGGAAACACCATATATTTT	CASSESVTGNTIYF
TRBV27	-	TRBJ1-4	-	TGTGCCAGCAGTTTACGGGGGACCACTAATGAAAAACTGTTTTTT	CASSLRGTTNEKLFF
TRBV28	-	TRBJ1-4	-	TGTGCCAGCAGCCAGTCGCCAGAAAAACTGTTTTTT	CASSQSPEKLFF
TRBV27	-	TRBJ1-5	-	TGTGCCAGCAGTTTTGGGCAGGGAAGTCAGCCCCAGCATTTT	CASSFGQGSQPQHF
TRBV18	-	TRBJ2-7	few	TGTGCCAGCTCACCGGGGAGTAATGGCTACGAGCAGTACTTC	CASSPGSNGYEQYF
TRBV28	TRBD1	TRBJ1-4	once	TGTGCCAGCGAACAGGGGGACAATGAAAAACTGTTTTTT	CASEQGDNEKLFF
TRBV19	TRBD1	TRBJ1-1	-	TGTGCCAGTAGGGCAGGGGGCCACGTCACTGAAGCTTTCTTT	CASRAGGHVTEAFF
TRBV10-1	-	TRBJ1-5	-	TGCGCCAGCCAGGTCCGCAGTCTACCCCATTTT	CASQVRSLPHF
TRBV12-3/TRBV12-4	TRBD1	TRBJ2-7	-	TGTGCCAGCAGTCGGGGACAGGGGTTCGAGCAGTACTTC	CASSRGQGFEQYF
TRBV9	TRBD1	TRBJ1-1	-	TGTGCCAGCAGGGACCGGACAGGATCCACTGAAGCTTTCTTT	CASRDRTGSTEAFF
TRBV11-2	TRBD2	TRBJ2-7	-	TGTGCCAGCAGCCTCGCGGGGGGCAAGTCCTACGAGCAGTACTTC	CASSLAGGKSYEQYF
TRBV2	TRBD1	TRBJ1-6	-	TGTGCCAGCAGGGGACAGTCGGCGAATTCACCCCTCCACTTT	CASRGQSANSPLHF
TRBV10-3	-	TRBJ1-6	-	TGTGCCATCAGTCCCTCAGAGGGAACGGATTCACCCCTCCACTTT	CAISPSEGTDSPLHF
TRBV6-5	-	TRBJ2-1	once	TGTGCCAACCACCCAGGGATACCTTACAATGAGCAGTTCTTC	CANHPGIPYNEQFF
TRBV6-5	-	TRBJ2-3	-	TGTGCCAGCAGGCGGGACGGCATTTATACGCAGTATTTT	CASRRDGIYTQYF
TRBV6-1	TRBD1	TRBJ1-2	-	TGTGCCAGCAGGATAGACAGGGTAGAAGGCTACACCTTC	CASRIDRVEGYTF
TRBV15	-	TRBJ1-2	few	TGTGCCACCAGCGCGGGGTATGGCTACACCTTC	CATSAGYGYTF
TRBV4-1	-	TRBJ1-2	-	TGCGCCAGCAGCCAAGTCCTCGGAGGCGACTATGGCTACACCTTC	CASSQVLGGDYGYTF
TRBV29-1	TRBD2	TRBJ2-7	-	TGCAGCGTTGAAGACCTAGCAGGGAGGGGAGACGAGCAGTACTTC	CSVEDLAGRGDEQYF
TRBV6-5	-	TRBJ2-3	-	TGTGCCAGCAGTTACTCGATACCGGGGGGCACAGATACGCAGTATTTT	CASSYSIPGGTDTQYF
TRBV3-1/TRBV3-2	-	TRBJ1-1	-	TGTGCCAGCAGCCAAGATCGAAGCAGGGTAGCTGAAGCTTTCTTT	CASSQDRSRVAEAFF
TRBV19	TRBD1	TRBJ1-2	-	TGTGCCAGTAGTATCAAGGCAGGGGGTAACTATGGCTACACCTTC	CASSIKAGGNYGYTF
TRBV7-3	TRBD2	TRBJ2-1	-	TGTGCCAGCAGCTTACAATCGGGGCTAGCGGGGATTAATGAGCAGTTCTTC	CASSLQSGLAGINEQFF
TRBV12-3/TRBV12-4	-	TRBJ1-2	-	TGTGCCAGCAGGGGCCTAAACTATGGCTACACCTTC	CASRGLNYGYTF
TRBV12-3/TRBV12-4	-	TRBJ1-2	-	TGTGCCGGACGGACGGGAGCTAACTATGGCTACACCTTC	CAGRTGANYGYTF
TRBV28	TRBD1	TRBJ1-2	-	TGTGCCAGCAGTTTATCAGGGGGCTATGGCTACACCTTC	CASSLSGGYGYTF
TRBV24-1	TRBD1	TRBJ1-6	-	TGTGCCACCCCCGGGACAGGGAGTTCACCCCTCCACTTT	CATPGTGSSPLHF
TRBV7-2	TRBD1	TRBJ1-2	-	TGTGCCAGCAGCTTAGTCCCAGGGGGCAAGGCAGACTATGGCTACACCTTC	CASSLVPGGKADYGYTF
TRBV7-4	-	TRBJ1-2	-	TGTGCCAGCAGCTTAGCTCGGCAGGGATGGGACTATGGCTACACCTTC	CASSLARQGWDYGYTF
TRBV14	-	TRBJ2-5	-	TGTGCCAGCAGCCAAGTGTGGGCAACAATGGAGACCCAGTACTTC	CASSQVWATMETQYF
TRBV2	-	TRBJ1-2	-	TGTGCCAGCATCTTCGACACGGCCGCGGGTGGCTACACCTTC	CASIFDTAAGGYTF
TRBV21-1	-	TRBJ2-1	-	TGTGCCAGCAGCTTCGGTAATGAGCAGTTCTTC	CASSFGNEQFF
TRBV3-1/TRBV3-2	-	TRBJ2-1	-	TGTGCCAGCAGCCGGACCCCGGGGGAATGGGATGAGCAGTTCTTC	CASSRTPGEWDEQFF
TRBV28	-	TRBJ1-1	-	TGTGCCAGCAGTTTAGTTTCGGTAGGGGATACTGAAGCTTTCTTT	CASSLVSVGDTEAFF
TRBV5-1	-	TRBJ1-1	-	TGCGCCAGCAGCTTGGAGGCAGGGAGGACTGAAGCTTTCTTT	CASSLEAGRTEAFF